This paragraph reports one T cell receptor (beta chain). This sample was included in a study of blood T cell repertoires in COVID-19. As for the study in general: The United States, Italy and Spain supplied acute and convalescent COVID-19 samples. Nucleic acid was either cDNA or gDNA, and it came from T cells, B-cell-depleted T cells, or PBMCs.

In the authors' methods: Estimates of nucleated cell counts were drawn from the amplification of reference gene primers. Assay used: immunoSEQ multiplex PCR; TCRdb lists only in-frame clones, some missing. V, J and clone size are taken as reported in that table, and D and trimming were inferred from the DNA itself. The sample includes about 170,000 clones, approximately 85% of them seen just once. Between the trimmed V and J ends, which lost 3 bases and 2 bases, there was a span of 8 bases. This CDR3 has 13 residues. Germline CDR1 reads SGHTS; CDR2 reads YDEGEE. What was sequenced was peripheral blood. V is TRBV5-8 and J is TRBJ1-1, with D hard to call. The sequence was obtained from a man aged 55-75 years who had recovered from COVID-19. As DNA, the CDR3 is TGTGCCAGCAGCTACCAACACAACACTGAAGCTTTCTTT. It is translated as CASSYQHNTEAFF.